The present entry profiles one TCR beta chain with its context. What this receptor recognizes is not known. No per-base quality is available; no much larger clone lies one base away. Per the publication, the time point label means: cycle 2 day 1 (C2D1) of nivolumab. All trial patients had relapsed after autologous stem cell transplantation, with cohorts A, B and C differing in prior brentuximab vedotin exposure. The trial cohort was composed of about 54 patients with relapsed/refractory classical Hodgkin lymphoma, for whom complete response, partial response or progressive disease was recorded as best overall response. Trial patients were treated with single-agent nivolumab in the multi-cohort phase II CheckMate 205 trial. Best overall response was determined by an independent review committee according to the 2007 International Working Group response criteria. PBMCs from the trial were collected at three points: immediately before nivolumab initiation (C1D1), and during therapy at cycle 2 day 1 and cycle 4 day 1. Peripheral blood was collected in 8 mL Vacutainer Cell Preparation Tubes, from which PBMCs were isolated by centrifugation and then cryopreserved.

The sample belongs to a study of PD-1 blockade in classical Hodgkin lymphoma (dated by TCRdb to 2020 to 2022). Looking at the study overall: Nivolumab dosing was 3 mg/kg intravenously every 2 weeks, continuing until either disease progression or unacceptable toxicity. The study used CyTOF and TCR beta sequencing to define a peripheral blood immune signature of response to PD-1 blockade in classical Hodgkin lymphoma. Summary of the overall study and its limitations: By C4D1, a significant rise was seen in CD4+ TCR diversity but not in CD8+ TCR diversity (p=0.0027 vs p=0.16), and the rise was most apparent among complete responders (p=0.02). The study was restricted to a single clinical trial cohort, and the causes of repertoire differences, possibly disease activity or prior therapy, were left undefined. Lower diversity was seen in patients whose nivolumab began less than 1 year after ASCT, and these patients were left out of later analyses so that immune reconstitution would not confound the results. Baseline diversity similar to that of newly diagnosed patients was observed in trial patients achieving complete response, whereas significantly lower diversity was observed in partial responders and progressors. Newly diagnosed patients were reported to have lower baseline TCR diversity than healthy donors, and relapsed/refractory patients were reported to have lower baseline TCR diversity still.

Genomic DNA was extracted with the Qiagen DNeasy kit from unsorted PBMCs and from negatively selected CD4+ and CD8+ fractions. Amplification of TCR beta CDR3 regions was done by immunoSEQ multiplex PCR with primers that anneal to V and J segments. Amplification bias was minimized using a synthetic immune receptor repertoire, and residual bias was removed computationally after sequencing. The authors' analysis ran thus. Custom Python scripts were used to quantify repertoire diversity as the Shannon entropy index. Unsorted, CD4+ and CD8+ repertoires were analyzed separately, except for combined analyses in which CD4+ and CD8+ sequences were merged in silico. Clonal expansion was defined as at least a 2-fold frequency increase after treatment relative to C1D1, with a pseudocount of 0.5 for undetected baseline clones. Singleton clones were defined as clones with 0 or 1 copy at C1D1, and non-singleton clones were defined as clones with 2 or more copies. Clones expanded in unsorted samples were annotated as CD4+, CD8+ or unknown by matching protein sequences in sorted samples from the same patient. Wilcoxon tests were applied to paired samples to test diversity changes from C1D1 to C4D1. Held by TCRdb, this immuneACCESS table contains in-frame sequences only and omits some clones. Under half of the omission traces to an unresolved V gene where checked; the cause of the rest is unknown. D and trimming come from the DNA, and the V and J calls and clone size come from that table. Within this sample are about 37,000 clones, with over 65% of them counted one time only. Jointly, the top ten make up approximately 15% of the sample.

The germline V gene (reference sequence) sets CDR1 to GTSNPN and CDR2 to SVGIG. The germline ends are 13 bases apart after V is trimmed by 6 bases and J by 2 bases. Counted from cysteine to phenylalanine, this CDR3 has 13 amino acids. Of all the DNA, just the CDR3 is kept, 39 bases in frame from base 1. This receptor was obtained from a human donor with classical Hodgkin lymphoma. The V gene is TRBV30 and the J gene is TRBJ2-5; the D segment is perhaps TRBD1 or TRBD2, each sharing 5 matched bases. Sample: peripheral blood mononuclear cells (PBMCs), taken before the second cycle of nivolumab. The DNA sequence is TGTGCCTGTAACCGGGACGGACAAGAGACCCAGTACTTC. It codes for CACNRDGQETQYF.